The TCR beta chain under discussion was sequenced for a study of T cells in Graves' hyperthyroidism and ophthalmopathy. Turning to the study itself: The blood sample was taken at first diagnosis, before treatment began.

Uncontrolled infection, other autoimmune disease, pregnancy or lactation led to exclusion. Each diagnosis was grounded in clinical symptoms, serum thyroxine and TRAb, thyroid ultrasound, and orbital computed tomography. This clonotype showed up many times. What it recognizes is unknown. Regarding the study as a whole: Appearing also in blood were most of the thyroid clonotypes expanded above 0.001.

Using RNA transcripts as the source, TCR beta CDR3 regions were amplified. First-round RT-PCR targeting the TCR CDR3 was performed with the HTBI primer set. TCRdb re-analysed the multiplex PCR reads in MiXCR, keeping a single row per CDR3 protein. The data contain around 610,000 distinct CDR3 sequences, about 14% of them seen just once; the ten biggest clones take up 3.5% to 4.5%. Sequenced input: blood. The receptor's source is a woman between 35 and 50 years old with Graves' ophthalmopathy.

This CDR3 is CSARGQVSGGYTF. In DNA, the CDR3 is TGCAGTGCTAGAGGGCAGGTGAGCGGAGGCTACACCTTC. V and J are TRBV20-1 and TRBJ1-2; no clear D gene. The CDR3 spans 13 residues. Trimming pared 1 base from V and 8 bases from J, leaving 14 bases between. The germline gives CDR1 DFQATT, CDR2 SNEGSKA (reference sequence).